This is a list of T cell receptor beta chains from one sample in a study of blood T cell repertoires in COVID-19. TCRdb's copy holds only in-frame clones and misses some; the assay was immunoSEQ multiplex PCR. Of about 260,000 clones listed, about 80% are singletons. Sequencing was carried out using PBMCs or T cells enriched from blood (not recorded which). These receptors came from a man aged 30 to 45 with acute COVID-19. Each CDR3 is given with its conserved first and last residue. Fields, in order: D gene, J gene, V gene, clone size, CDR3 protein, CDR3 DNA. D genes are given only for firm matches. Not all rows give a size; the values are once, few, many and, for expanded clones, a class.

>TRBD1|TRBJ1-2|TRBV6-5|.
CASSYLGQGVNYGYTF
TGTGCCAGCAGTTACCTCGGGCAGGGGGTTAACTATGGCTACACCTTC
>TRBD2|TRBJ2-3|TRBV7-9|few
CASSFDKGLARDTQYF
TGTGCCAGCAGCTTCGATAAAGGACTAGCTAGAGATACGCAGTATTTT
>TRBD1|TRBJ1-2|TRBV19|.
CASSPQGALGYTF
TGTGCCAGTAGTCCACAGGGGGCGCTTGGCTACACCTTC
>.|TRBJ1-4|TRBV28|.
CASTDPGGGEKLFF
TGTGCCAGCACTGATCCCGGGGGGGGTGAAAAACTGTTTTTT
>.|TRBJ1-5|TRBV30|.
CAWAKGEGYQPQHF
TGTGCCTGGGCCAAAGGGGAGGGGTATCAGCCCCAGCATTTT
>TRBD1|TRBJ1-5|TRBV27|few
CASTTLYRGRFRPQHF
TGTGCCAGCACCACCCTCTACAGGGGGCGCTTCCGGCCCCAGCATTTT
>TRBD2|TRBJ2-3|TRBV6-1|.
CASSDPSGGGDTQYF
TGTGCCAGCAGTGATCCCAGCGGGGGGGGAGATACGCAGTATTTT
>.|TRBJ1-6|TRBV11-2|.
CASRQTSPLHF
TGTGCCAGCAGACAAACATCACCCCTCCACTTT
>.|TRBJ1-4|TRBV6-5|.
CASMGGNEKLFF
TGTGCCAGCATGGGGGGTAATGAAAAACTGTTTTTT
>TRBD2|TRBJ2-1|TRBV6-2/TRBV6-3|.
CASSPAGGGWNEQFF
TGTGCCAGCAGTCCCGCGGGAGGAGGATGGAATGAGCAGTTCTTC
>.|TRBJ1-2|TRBV15|once
CATSRPPGNYGYTF
TGTGCCACCAGCCGACCCCCAGGGAACTATGGCTACACCTTC
>.|TRBJ1-1|TRBV6-5|.
CASSWGHLNTEAFF
TGTGCCAGCAGTTGGGGACACCTGAACACTGAAGCTTTCTTT
>TRBD1|TRBJ2-5|TRBV3-1/TRBV3-2|.
CASSDRGWPEETQYF
TGTGCCAGCAGCGACAGGGGGTGGCCCGAAGAGACCCAGTACTTC
>TRBD1|TRBJ2-5|TRBV24-1|.
CATSDATGVGETQYF
TGTGCCACCAGTGATGCTACAGGGGTGGGAGAGACCCAGTACTTC
>TRBD1|TRBJ1-4|TRBV28|.
CASNVRGREKLFF
TGTGCCAGCAACGTCAGGGGGCGTGAAAAACTGTTTTTT
>.|TRBJ2-5|TRBV28|.
CASSLGASVETQYF
TGTGCCAGCAGTTTAGGGGCTAGTGTAGAGACCCAGTACTTC
>TRBD1|TRBJ2-5|TRBV27|.
CASNGLGQGAWETQYF
TGTGCCAGCAACGGTTTGGGACAGGGGGCATGGGAGACCCAGTACTTC
>.|TRBJ1-2|TRBV7-9|.
CASSQDRPGGYTF
TGTGCCAGCAGCCAAGACAGGCCGGGTGGCTACACCTTC
>TRBD1|TRBJ2-3|TRBV27|.
CASSRTGVNTDTQYF
TGTGCCAGCAGCCGGACAGGGGTCAACACAGATACGCAGTATTTT
>TRBD1|TRBJ2-2|TRBV24-1|few
CATSDHRGPPTGELFF
TGTGCCACCAGTGACCACAGGGGGCCTCCGACCGGGGAGCTGTTTTTT
>TRBD2|TRBJ2-1|TRBV28|once
CATQGLAGGSYNEQFF
TGTGCCACCCAGGGACTAGCGGGGGGATCCTACAATGAGCAGTTCTTC
>TRBD1|TRBJ2-6|TRBV11-3|.
CASSLGQGGSGANVLTF
TGTGCCAGCAGCTTGGGACAGGGGGGCTCTGGGGCCAACGTCCTGACTTTC
>TRBD2|TRBJ2-1|TRBV18|.
CASSGESSGRDEQFF
TGTGCCAGCTCAGGAGAGTCTAGCGGGAGGGATGAGCAGTTCTTC